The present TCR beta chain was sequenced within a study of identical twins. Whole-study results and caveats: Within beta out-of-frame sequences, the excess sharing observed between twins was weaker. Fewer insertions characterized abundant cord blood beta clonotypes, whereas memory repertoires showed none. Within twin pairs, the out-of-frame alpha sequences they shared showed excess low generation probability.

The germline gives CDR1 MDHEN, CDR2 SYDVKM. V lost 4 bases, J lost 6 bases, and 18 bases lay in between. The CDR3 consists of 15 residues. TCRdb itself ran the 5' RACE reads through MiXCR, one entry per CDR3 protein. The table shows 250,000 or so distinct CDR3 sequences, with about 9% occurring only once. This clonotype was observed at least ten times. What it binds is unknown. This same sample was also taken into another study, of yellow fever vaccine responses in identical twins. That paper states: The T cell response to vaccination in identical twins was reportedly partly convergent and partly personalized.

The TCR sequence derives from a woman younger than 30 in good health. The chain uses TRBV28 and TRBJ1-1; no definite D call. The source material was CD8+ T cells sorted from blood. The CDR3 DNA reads TGTGCCAGCAGTTCGAACACGGGATGGAAATCTGAAGCTTTCTTT. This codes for CASSSNTGWKSEAFF.